This TCR beta chain was captured in a study of T cell responses to AZD1222 COVID-19 vaccine. Broader study findings: Spike regions recognized by vaccine-associated CD4 TCRs spanned the protein, led by 160-218 and 743-854. Donors were chiefly white British, with a greater number of females, and clonal diversity was perhaps underestimated. Reports indicate that nearly half of spike-specific TCRs are directed at unmutated variant regions.

Worth noting for this clone: Antigen specificity is unknown.

Sequencing used immunoSEQ multiplex PCR; TCRdb keeps in-frame clones, though not all of them. The sample yields roughly 70,000 clones, less than 90% seen once. The V gene's germline CDR1 is SGHAT and CDR2 FQNNGV. The CDR3 is 14 amino acids. Trimming stripped 1 base from V and 3 bases from J, with 10 bases between. This sequence was found in an adult in good health. This chain uses TRBV11-2 with TRBJ2-7, with unresolved D. This sample comprised peripheral blood, obtained on day 0 of AZD1222 vaccination. The CDR3 region is CASSLGPLGYEQYF. CDR3 DNA: TGTGCCAGCAGCTTAGGACCCTTGGGCTACGAGCAGTACTTC.